The present entry profiles one TCR beta chain with its context. The antigen it binds to is not known. The input lacks base qualities; no much larger clone sits a single base away. The record originates from a study of T-cell reconstitution after alpha-beta-depleted transplantation in children (dated by TCRdb to 2016 to 2017). Turning to the overall study: Using TCR repertoire profiling, the study quantitatively followed how T-cell immune reconstitution unfolded in children after TCRalphabeta/CD19-depleted allogeneic hematopoietic cell transplantation. The full study reports these points: In some patients, high TCRbeta diversity at day 60 was attributed to recipient T cells and intrathymic progenitors that had survived conditioning. The apparently early alphabetaT-cell count recovery about two months after transplant was reportedly dependent on only several hundred rapidly expanded clones derived from non-depleted graft cells. Over the following months the frequencies of hyperexpanded clones went down, and after one year T-cell counts and TCRbeta diversity were mostly credited to newly produced T cells.

The library relied on PCR. TCRdb shows the sequencer as Illumina HiSeq 2500. To normalize quantification of the TCRbeta repertoire, the TCR libraries were built with molecular barcoding that relied on unique molecular identifiers. TCRdb cleaned the public reads at Q25 with fastp, built clones with MiXCR and kept in-frame beta chains. Rows with one shared CDR3 protein collapse into an entry with the most common genes and DNA. In all, the sample holds around 94,000 distinct CDR3 sequences, and over 6% of those were seen once. About 17% of the sample lies in the top ten. The treatment or condition label here, explained by the study, means: allogeneic hematopoietic cell transplantation with graft depleted of TCRalphabeta T cells and CD19 B cells. The children who served as transplant recipients had been given grafts of TCRalphabeta/CD19-depleted allogeneic hematopoietic cells. The germline V gene (reference sequence) gives CDR1 as LGHDT and CDR2 as YNNKEL. V lost 1 base and J lost 2 bases; the stretch between them is 12 bases long. Counted from cysteine to phenylalanine, this CDR3 has 16 amino acids. CDR3 DNA is the only sequence kept; it has 48 bases, read in frame from the first base.

The sequenced sample was PBMCs, obtained before TCRalphabeta/CD19-depleted stem cell transplant. The chain couples TRBV3-1 to TRBJ1-5, and perhaps TRBD1 as D gene, on 6 matching bases. The sequence derives from a boy aged 2 to 10 with acute lymphoblastic leukemia, due to receive a stem cell transplant. The CDR3 here reads CASSQGSGVGNQPQHF. The DNA sequence is TGTGCCAGCAGCCAAGGTTCAGGGGTTGGCAATCAGCCCCAGCATTTT.